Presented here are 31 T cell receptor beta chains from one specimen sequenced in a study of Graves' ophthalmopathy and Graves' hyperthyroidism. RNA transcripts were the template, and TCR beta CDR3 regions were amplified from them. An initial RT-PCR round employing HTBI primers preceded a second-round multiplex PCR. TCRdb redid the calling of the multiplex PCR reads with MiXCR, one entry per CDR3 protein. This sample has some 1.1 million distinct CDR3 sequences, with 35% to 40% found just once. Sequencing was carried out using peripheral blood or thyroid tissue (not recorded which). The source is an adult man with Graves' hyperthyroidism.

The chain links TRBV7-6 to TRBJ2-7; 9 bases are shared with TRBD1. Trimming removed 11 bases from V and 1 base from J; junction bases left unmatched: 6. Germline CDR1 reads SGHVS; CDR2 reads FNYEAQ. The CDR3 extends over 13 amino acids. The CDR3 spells CAGAGTGSYEQYF. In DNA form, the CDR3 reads TGTGCCGGAGCCGGGACAGGGTCCTACGAGCAGTACTTC.

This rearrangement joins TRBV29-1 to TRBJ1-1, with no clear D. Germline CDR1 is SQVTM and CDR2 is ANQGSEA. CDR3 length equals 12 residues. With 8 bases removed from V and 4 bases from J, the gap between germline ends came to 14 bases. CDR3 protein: CSYSVRRTEAFF. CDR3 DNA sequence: TGCAGCTACTCAGTGAGGCGCACTGAAGCTTTCTTT.

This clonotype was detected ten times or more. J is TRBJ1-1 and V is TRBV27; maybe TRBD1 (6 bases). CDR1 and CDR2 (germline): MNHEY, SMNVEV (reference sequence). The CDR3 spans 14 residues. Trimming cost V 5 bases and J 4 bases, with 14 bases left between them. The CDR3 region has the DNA TGTGCCAGCAGTCTGGGACATAAGTTCACTGAAGCTTTCTTT. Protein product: CASSLGHKFTEAFF.

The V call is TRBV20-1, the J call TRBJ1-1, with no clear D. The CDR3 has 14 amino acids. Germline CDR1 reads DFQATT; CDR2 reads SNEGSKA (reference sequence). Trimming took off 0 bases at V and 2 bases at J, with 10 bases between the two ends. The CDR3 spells CSARDLGFNTEAFF. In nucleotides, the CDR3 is TGCAGTGCTAGAGACCTCGGGTTTAACACTGAAGCTTTCTTT.

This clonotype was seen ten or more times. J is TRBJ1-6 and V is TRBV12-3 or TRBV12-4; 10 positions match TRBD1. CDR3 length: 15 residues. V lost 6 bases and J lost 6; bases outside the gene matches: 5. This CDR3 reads CASSRTGGSNSPLHF. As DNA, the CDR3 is TGTGCCAGCAGCCGGACAGGGGGGAGTAATTCACCCCTCCACTTT.

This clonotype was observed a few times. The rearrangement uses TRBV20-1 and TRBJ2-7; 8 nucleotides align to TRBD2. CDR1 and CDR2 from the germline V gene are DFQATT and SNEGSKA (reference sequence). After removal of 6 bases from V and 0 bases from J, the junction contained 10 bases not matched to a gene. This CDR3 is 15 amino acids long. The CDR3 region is CSAPVRLAGSYEQYF. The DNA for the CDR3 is TGCAGTGCGCCCGTGCGGCTAGCGGGCTCCTACGAGCAGTACTTC.

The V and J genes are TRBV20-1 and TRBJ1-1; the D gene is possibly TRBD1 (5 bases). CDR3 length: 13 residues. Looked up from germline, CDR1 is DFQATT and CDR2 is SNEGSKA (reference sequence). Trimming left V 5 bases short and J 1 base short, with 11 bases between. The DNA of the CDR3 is TGCAGTGCTCACTTCCAGGGGAACACTGAAGCTTTCTTT. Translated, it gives CSAHFQGNTEAFF.

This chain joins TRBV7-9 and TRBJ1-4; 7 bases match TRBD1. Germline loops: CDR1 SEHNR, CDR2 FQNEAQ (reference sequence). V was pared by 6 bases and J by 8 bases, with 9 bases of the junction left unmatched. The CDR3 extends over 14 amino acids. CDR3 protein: CASSGGTVPEKLFF. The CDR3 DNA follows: TGTGCCAGCAGTGGCGGGACAGTACCCGAAAAACTGTTTTTT.

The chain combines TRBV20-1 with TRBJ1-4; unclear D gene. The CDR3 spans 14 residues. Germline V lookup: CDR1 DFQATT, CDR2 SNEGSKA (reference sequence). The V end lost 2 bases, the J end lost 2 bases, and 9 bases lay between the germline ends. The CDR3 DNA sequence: TGCAGTGCTAGAAATGGGTCGACTAATGAAAAACTGTTTTTT. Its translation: CSARNGSTNEKLFF.

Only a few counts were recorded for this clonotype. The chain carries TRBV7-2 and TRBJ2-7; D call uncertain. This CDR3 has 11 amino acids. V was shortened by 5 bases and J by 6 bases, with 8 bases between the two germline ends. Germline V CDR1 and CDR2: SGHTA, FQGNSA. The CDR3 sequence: CASSNRGEQYF. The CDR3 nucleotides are TGTGCCAGCAGCAACAGAGGCGAGCAGTACTTC.

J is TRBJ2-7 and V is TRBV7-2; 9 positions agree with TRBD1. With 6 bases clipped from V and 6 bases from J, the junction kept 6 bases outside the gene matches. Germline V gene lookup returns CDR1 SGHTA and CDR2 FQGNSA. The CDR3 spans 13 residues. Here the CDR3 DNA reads TGTGCCAGCAGAACAGGGGGCTCGGGCGAGCAGTACTTC. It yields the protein CASRTGGSGEQYF.

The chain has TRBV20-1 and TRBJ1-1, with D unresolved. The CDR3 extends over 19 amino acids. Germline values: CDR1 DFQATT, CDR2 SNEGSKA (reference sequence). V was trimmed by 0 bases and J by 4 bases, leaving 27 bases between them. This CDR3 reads CSARDPRREFPYSGTEAFF. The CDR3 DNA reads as TGCAGTGCTAGAGATCCGAGGAGGGAATTTCCTTACAGTGGCACTGAAGCTTTCTTT.

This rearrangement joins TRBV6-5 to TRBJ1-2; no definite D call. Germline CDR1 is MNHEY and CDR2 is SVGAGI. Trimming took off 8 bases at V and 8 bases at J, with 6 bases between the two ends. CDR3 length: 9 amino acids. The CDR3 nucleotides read TGTGCCAGCGAGGAGGGCTACACCTTC. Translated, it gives CASEEGYTF.

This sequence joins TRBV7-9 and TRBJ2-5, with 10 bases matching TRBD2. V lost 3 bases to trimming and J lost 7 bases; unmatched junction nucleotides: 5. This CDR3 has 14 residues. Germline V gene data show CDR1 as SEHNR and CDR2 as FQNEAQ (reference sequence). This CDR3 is CASSFNIAGGTQYF. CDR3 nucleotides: TGTGCCAGCAGCTTCAACATAGCGGGAGGGACCCAGTACTTC.

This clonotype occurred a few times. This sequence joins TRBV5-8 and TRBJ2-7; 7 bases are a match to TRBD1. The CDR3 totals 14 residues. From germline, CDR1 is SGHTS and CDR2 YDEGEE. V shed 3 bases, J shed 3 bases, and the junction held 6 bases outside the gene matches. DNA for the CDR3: TGTGCCAGCAGCTCCTGGGACAGATACTACGAGCAGTACTTC. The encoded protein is CASSSWDRYYEQYF.

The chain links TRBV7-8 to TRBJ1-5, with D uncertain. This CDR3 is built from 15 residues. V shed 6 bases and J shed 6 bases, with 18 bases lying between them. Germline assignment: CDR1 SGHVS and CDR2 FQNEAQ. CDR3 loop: CASRDGGEGGQPQHF. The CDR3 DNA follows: TGTGCCAGCAGAGACGGCGGGGAAGGTGGTCAGCCCCAGCATTTT.

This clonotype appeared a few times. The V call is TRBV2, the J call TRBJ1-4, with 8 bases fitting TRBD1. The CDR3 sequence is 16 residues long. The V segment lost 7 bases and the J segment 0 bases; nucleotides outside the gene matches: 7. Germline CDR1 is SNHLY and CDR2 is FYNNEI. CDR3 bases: TGTGCCAGCACAGATACAGGGGGGGCAACTAATGAAAAACTGTTTTTT. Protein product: CASTDTGGATNEKLFF.

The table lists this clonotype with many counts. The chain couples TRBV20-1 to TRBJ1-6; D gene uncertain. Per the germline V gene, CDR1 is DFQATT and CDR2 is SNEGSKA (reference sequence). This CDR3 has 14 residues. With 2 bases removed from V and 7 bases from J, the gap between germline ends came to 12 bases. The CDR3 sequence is CSARWVVGNSPLHF. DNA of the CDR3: TGCAGTGCTAGATGGGTAGTGGGAAATTCACCCCTCCACTTT.

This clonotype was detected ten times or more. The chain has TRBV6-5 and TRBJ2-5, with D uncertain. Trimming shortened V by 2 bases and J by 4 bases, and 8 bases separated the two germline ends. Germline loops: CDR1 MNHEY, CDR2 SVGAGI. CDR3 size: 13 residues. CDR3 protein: CASSYPGSETQYF. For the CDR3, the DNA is TGTGCCAGCAGTTACCCCGGGTCAGAGACCCAGTACTTC.

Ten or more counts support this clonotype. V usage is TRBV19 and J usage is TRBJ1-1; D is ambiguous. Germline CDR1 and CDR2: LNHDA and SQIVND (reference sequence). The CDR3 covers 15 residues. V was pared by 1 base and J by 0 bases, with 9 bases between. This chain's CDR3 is CASSIAGRVNTEAFF. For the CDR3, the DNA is TGTGCCAGTAGTATAGCCGGGCGGGTGAACACTGAAGCTTTCTTT.

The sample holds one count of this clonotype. This chain's CDR3 is CASSSSGTGHNGYTF. For the CDR3, the DNA is TGCGCCAGCAGCTCCTCCGGGACAGGGCACAATGGCTACACCTTC. This chain links TRBV5-1 with TRBJ1-2; 9 bases map to TRBD1. CDR1 SGHRS and CDR2 YFSETQ come from the germline V gene. This CDR3 comprises 15 residues. The V segment lost 3 bases and the J segment 6 bases; nucleotides outside the gene matches: 9.

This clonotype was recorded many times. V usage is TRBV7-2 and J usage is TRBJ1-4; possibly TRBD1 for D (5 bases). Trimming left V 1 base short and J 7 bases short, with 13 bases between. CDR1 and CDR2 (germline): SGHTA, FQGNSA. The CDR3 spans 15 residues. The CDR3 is CASSLESSGGEKLFF. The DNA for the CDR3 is TGTGCCAGCAGCTTAGAGAGTTCGGGGGGTGAAAAACTGTTTTTT.

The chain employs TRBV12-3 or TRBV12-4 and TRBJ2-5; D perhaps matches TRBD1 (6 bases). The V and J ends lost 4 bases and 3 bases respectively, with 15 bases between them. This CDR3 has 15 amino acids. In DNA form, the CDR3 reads TGTGCCAGCAGTTCTCCCGTGGCAGGGGAAGAGACCCAGTACTTC. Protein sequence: CASSSPVAGEETQYF.

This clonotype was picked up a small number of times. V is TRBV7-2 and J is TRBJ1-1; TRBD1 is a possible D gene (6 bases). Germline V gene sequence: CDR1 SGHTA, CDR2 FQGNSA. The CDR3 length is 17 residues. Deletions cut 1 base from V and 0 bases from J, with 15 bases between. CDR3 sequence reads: CASSLGGPGTLNTEAFF. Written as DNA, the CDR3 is TGTGCCAGCAGCTTAGGGGGGCCCGGGACACTGAACACTGAAGCTTTCTTT.

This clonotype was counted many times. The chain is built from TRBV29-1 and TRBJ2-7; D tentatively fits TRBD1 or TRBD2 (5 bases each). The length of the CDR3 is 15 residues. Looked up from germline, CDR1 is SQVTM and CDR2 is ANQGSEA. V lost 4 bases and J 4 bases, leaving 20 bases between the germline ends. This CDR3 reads CSVGPGLGYGYEQYF. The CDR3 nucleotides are TGCAGCGTTGGCCCGGGGCTAGGGTACGGGTACGAGCAGTACTTC.

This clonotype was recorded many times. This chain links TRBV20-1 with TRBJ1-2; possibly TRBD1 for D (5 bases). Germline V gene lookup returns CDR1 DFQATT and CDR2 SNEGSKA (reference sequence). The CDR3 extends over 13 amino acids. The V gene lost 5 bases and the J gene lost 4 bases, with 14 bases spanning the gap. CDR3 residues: CSARDRGSYGYTF. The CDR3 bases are TGCAGTGCTCGGGACCGGGGGAGCTATGGCTACACCTTC.

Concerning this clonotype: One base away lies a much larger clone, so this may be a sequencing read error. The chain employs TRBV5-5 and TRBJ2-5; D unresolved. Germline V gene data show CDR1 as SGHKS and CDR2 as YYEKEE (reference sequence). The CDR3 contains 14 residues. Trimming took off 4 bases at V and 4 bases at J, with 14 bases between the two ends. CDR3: CASSLGPARETQYF. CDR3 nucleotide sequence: TGTGCCAGCAGCCTCGGCCCAGCCAGAGAGACCCAGTACTTC. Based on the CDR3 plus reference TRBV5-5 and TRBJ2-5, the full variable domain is DAGVTQSPTHLIKTRGQQVTLRCSPISGHKSVSWYQQVLGQGPQFIFQYYEKEERGRGNFPDRFSARQFPNYSSELNVNALLLGDSALYLCASSLGPARETQYFGPGTRLLVL.

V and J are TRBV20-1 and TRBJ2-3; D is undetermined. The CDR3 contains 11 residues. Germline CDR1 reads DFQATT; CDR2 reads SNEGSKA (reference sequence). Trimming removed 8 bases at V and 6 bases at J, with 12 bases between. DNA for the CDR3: TGCAGTACACCTGTCGTGGATACGCAGTATTTT. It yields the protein CSTPVVDTQYF.

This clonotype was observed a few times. The CDR3 coding sequence is TGTGCCAGCAGTTATATTCGTGGAGAACAGCCCCAGCATTTT. As protein: CASSYIRGEQPQHF. V is TRBV6-5 and J is TRBJ1-5; D unresolved. CDR1 is MNHEY, CDR2 SVGAGI, per germline. Trimming took off 3 bases at V and 7 bases at J, with 13 bases between the two ends. CDR3 length: 14 amino acids.

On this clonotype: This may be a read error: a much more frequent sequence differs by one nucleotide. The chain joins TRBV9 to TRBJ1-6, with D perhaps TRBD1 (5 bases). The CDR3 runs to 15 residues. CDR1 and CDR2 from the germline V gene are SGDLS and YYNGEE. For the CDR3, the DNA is TGTGCCGGCAGCGCCGGGGGGGGTATCGATTCACCCCTCCACTTT. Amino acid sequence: CAGSAGGGIDSPLHF. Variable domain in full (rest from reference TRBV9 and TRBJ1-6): DSGVTQTPKHLITATGQRVTLRCSPRSGDLSVYWYQQSLDQGLQFLIQYYNGEERAKGNILERFSAQQFPDLHSELNLSSLELGDSALYFCAGSAGGGIDSPLHFGNGTRLTVT.

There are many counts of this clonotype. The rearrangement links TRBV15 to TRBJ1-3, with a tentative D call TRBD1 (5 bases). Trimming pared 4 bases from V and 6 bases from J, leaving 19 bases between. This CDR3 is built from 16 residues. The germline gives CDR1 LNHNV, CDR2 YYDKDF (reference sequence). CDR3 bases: TGTGCCACCAGCACCGGGGACCGTCGAGGCTTAAACACCATATATTTT. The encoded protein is CATSTGDRRGLNTIYF.